A single sample gave rise to the 9 T cell receptor beta chains below, sequenced in a study of blood T cell repertoires in COVID-19 (dated by TCRdb to the early 2020s). Library preparation employed the immunoSEQ multiplex PCR assay. TCRdb carries this immuneACCESS record with in-frame sequences only. Its versions omit some clonotypes, under half of them owing to an unresolved V gene in the studies checked, with the rest unexplained. The sample yields 150,000 to 250,000 clones; 82% were counted once. About 6.9% of the sample is held by the ten biggest clonotypes. Sample: peripheral blood. The receptor set was obtained from a human donor with acute or convalescent COVID-19. The donor label of this sample is uncertain.

V gene TRBV6-1 combines with J gene TRBJ2-3, with TRBD2 matching over 8 bases. V shed 1 base and J 0 bases; nucleotides not matched to a gene: 6. This CDR3 is 17 amino acids long. Germline lookup yields CDR1 MNHNS and CDR2 SASEGT. The CDR3 DNA reads TGTGCCAGCAGTGAAGGGTTAGCGGGAAGGAGCACAGATACGCAGTATTTT. This gives the protein CASSEGLAGRSTDTQYF.

The rearrangement joins TRBV7-9 to TRBJ2-1; 8 bases map to TRBD2. Germline values: CDR1 SEHNR, CDR2 FQNEAQ (reference sequence). V lost 2 bases to trimming and J lost 7 bases; unmatched junction nucleotides: 10. This CDR3 has 16 amino acids. The CDR3 is CASSLSTGGERNEQFF. CDR3 sequence (DNA): TGTGCCAGCAGCTTAAGTACGGGAGGGGAGAGGAATGAGCAGTTCTTC.

In this sample, this clone turned up a few times. The V call is TRBV5-6, the J call TRBJ2-5, with 7 bases matching TRBD1. The junction had 3 bases not matched to a gene; V was cut back by 0 bases and J by 7 bases. The CDR3 consists of 13 residues. The germline gives CDR1 SGHDT, CDR2 YYEEEE. This CDR3 reads CASSLDRGRTQYF. Here the CDR3 DNA reads TGTGCCAGCAGCTTGGACAGGGGTAGGACCCAGTACTTC.

This clone was observed a single time. Here the CDR3 DNA reads TGTGCCAGCAGCTTAGCCGGACAGACTACATCAGATACGCAGTATTTT. Its protein is CASSLAGQTTSDTQYF. The V and J genes are TRBV7-9 and TRBJ2-3, with a possible D match to TRBD1 (6 bases). V was pared by 0 bases and J by 4 bases, with 14 bases between. This CDR3 region has 16 residues. Germline loops: CDR1 SEHNR, CDR2 FQNEAQ (reference sequence).

This clone was found a few times. The CDR3 region is CAWTRTSGRTFREQYF. In DNA form, the CDR3 reads TGTGCCTGGACCAGAACTAGCGGGAGGACCTTTCGCGAGCAGTACTTC. The rearrangement links TRBV30 to TRBJ2-7, with 12 bases that match TRBD2. This CDR3 region has 16 residues. V was clipped by 4 bases and J by 6 bases; unmatched bases: 13. Per the germline V gene, CDR1 is GTSNPN and CDR2 is SVGIG (reference sequence).

The CDR3 reads CASSQFRGQGGYTF. In DNA, the CDR3 is TGCGCCAGCAGCCAGTTCAGGGGGCAAGGTGGCTACACCTTC. The J gene is TRBJ1-2, the V gene TRBV4-3; TRBD1 agrees at 8 bases. This CDR3 is built from 14 residues. CDR1 and CDR2 (germline): LGHNA, YSLEER. V dropped 3 bases and J dropped 7; count of bases not matched to a gene: 7.

The chain links TRBV5-6 to TRBJ1-2; 7 positions agree with TRBD1. The CDR3 has 15 amino acids. The V gene's germline CDR1 is SGHDT and CDR2 YYEEEE. With 0 bases clipped from V and 4 bases from J, the junction kept 6 bases outside the gene matches. CDR3 nucleotide sequence: TGTGCCAGCAGCTTGGGGACAGGCTTAAGCTATGGCTACACCTTC. It is translated as CASSLGTGLSYGYTF.

V is TRBV6-5 and J is TRBJ1-5; D unclear. The CDR3 sequence is 14 residues long. Germline CDR1 and CDR2: MNHEY and SVGAGI. Trimming removed 5 bases at V and 0 bases at J, with 8 bases between. The CDR3 region is CASSSAYSNQPQHF. CDR3 nucleotides: TGTGCCAGCAGTAGCGCATATAGCAATCAGCCCCAGCATTTT.

The V and J genes are TRBV7-2 and TRBJ1-2; D possibly corresponds to TRBD1 (6 bases). This CDR3 is built from 15 residues. Germline V lookup: CDR1 SGHTA, CDR2 FQGNSA. V was trimmed by 3 bases and J by 6 bases, leaving 17 bases between them. CDR3 amino acids: CASSFPPTGIDGYTF. In nucleotides, the CDR3 is TGTGCCAGCAGCTTTCCCCCGACAGGAATCGATGGCTACACCTTC.